One T cell receptor (beta chain) is described in this entry. No antigen is known for it. This sample stems from a study of radiotherapy plus CTLA-4 blockade in lung cancer. Generated by immunoSEQ multiplex PCR, the TCRdb table keeps only in-frame clones and is missing some. The repertoire holds roughly 50,000 clones, with approximately 85% as singletons. Patients with chemo-refractory metastatic non-small-cell lung cancer received focal radiation plus CTLA-4 blockade with ipilimumab. The V and J ends lost 6 bases and 3 bases respectively, with 11 bases between them. Germline-derived CDR1 and CDR2 are MNHEY and SMNVEV (reference sequence). The length of the CDR3 is 14 residues. Study-level findings and limits: Clones derived from tumor TCRs expanded in blood after radiotherapy plus ipilimumab.

This clonotype originated in a human donor with non-small cell lung cancer who had stable disease on radiotherapy plus ipilimumab. The specimen was peripheral blood, collected from a patient treated with radiotherapy plus ipilimumab. This chain connects TRBV27 to TRBJ2-2; D is undetermined. The CDR3 sequence is CASSPFLYTGELFF. CDR3 DNA sequence: TGTGCCAGCAGCCCTTTTCTTTACACCGGGGAGCTGTTTTTT.